This T cell receptor beta chain was sequenced during a study of shared T cell receptors in the human thymus. Germline assignment: CDR1 MNHEY and CDR2 SMNVEV (reference sequence). The J segment lost 6 bases and the V segment lost 5 bases, leaving 14 bases of the junction unmatched. The CDR3 sequence is 16 residues long. Sequencing was performed with immunoSEQ multiplex PCR; in TCRdb, only in-frame clones are kept and a portion is missing. The sample has some 700,000 clones, 80% to 90% seen once. The same specimen was also included in a second study, on human thymus T cells. Per that paper: Healthy Finnish infants undergoing corrective surgery for congenital heart defects provided the donor material. Thymus tissue was removed during corrective cardiac surgery. Thymic and blood repertoires appeared to display a bias in their usage of V and J genes. Related reports documented highly overlapping thymic repertoires among unrelated individuals.

The chain carries TRBV27 and TRBJ1-2; 8 bases align to TRBD1. Sequences were obtained from thymocytes. The source of this sequence is a girl less than two years old with a congenital heart defect. This chain's CDR3 is CASSLKRDRRDHGYTF. The CDR3 nucleotides read TGTGCCAGCAGTCTCAAGCGGGACAGGAGGGACCATGGCTACACCTTC.